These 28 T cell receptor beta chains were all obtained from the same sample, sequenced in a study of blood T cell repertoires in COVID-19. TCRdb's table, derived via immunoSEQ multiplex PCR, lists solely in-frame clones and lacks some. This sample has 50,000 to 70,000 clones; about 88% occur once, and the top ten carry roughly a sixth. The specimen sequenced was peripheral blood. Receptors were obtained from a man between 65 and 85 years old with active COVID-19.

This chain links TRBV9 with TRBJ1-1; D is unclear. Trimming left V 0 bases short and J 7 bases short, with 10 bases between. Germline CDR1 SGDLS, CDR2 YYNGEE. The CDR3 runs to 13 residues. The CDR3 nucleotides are TGTGCCAGCAGCGTAGTCTCCGGGGTTGAAGCTTTCTTT. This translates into CASSVVSGVEAFF.

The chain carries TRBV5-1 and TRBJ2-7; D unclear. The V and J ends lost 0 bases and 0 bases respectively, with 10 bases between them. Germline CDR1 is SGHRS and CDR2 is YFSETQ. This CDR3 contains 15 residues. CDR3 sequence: CASSLGLTSSYEQYF. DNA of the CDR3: TGCGCCAGCAGCTTGGGACTCACTTCCTCCTACGAGCAGTACTTC.

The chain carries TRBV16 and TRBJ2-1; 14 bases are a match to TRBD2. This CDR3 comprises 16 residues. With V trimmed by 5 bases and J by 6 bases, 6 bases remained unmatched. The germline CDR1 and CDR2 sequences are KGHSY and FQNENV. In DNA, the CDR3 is TGTGCCAGCAGCAGATCCGGGACTAGCGGGGGCAATGAGCAGTTCTTC. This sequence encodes CASSRSGTSGGNEQFF.

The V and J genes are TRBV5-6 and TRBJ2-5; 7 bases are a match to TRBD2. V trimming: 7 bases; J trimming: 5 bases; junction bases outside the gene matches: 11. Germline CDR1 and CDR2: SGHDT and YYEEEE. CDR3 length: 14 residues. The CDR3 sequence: CASLARSGRETQYF. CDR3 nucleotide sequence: TGTGCCAGCTTAGCTCGTTCCGGGAGGGAGACCCAGTACTTC.

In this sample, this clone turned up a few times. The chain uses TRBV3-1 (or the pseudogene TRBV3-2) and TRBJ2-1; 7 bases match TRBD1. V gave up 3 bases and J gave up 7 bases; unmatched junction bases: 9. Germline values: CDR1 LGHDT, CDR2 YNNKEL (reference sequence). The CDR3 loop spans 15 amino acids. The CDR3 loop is CASSHRGGSGNEQFF. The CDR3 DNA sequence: TGTGCCAGCAGCCACCGAGGGGGCTCCGGGAATGAGCAGTTCTTC.

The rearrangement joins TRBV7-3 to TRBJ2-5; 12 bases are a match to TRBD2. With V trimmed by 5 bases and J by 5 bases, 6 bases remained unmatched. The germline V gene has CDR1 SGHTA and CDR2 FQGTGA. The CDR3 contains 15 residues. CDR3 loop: CASSRTSGKGETQYF. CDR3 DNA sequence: TGTGCCAGCAGCCGGACTAGCGGGAAAGGGGAGACCCAGTACTTC.

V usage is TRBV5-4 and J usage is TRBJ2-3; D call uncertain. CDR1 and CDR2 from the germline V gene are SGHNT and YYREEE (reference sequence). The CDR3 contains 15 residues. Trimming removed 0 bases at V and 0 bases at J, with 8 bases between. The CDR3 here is CASSLVAGSTDTQYF. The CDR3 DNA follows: TGTGCCAGCAGCTTGGTGGCAGGTAGCACAGATACGCAGTATTTT.

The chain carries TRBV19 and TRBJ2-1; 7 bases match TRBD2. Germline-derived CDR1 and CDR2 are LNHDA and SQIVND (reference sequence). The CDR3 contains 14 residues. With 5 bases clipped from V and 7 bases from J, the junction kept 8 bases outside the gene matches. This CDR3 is CASSQAGVYNEQFF. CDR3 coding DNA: TGTGCCAGTAGTCAGGCGGGAGTTTATAATGAGCAGTTCTTC.

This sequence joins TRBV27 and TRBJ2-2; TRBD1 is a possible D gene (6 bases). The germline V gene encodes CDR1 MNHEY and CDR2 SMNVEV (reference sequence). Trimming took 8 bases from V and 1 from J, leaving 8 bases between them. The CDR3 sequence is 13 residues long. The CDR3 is CASGTQNTGELFF. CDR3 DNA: TGTGCCAGCGGGACACAGAACACCGGGGAGCTGTTTTTT.

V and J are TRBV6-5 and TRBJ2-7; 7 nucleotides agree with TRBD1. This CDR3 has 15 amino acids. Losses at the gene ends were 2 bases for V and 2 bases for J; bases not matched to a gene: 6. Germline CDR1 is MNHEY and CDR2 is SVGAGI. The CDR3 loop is CASSYMGQTPYEQYF. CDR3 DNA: TGTGCCAGCAGTTACATGGGACAGACACCCTACGAGCAGTACTTC.

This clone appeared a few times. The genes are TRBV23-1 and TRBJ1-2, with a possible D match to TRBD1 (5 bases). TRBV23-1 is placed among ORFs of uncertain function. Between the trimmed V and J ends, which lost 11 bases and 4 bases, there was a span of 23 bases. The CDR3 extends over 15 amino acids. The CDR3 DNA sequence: TGCGCCCGCTCCTCCTATGCAGGGCGATTCTATGGCTACACCTTC. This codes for CARSSYAGRFYGYTF.

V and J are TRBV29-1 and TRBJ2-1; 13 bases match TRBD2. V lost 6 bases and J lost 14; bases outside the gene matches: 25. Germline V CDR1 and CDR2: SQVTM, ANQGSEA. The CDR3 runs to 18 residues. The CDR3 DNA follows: TGCAGCGTCTCCAGGACTAGCGGGAGTGGTCGGACCAACGGGGGCGAGTTCTTC. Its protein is CSVSRTSGSGRTNGGEFF.

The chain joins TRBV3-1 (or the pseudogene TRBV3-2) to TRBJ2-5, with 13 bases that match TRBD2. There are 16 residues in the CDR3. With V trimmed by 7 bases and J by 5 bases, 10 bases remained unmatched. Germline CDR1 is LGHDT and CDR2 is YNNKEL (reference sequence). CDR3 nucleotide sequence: TGTGCCAGCACATTCCGGACTAGCGGGAGTTCGGAGACCCAGTACTTC. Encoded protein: CASTFRTSGSSETQYF.

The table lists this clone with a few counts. CDR3 DNA sequence: TGTGCCAGCAGCCTTACGGATAGAGGGGATACGCAGTATTTT. Its translation is CASSLTDRGDTQYF. V and J are TRBV5-4 and TRBJ2-3, with TRBD2 as a possible D gene (5 bases). CDR1 and CDR2 from the germline V gene are SGHNT and YYREEE (reference sequence). The CDR3 is made up of 14 amino acids. V gave up 4 bases and J gave up 6 bases, with 15 bases separating them.

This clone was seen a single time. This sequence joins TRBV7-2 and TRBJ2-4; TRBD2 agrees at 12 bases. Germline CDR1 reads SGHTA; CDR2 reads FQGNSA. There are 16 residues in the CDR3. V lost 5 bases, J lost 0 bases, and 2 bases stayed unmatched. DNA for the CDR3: TGTGCCAGCAGCGCGGGACTAGCGGGAGCCAAAAACATTCAGTACTTC. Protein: CASSAGLAGAKNIQYF.

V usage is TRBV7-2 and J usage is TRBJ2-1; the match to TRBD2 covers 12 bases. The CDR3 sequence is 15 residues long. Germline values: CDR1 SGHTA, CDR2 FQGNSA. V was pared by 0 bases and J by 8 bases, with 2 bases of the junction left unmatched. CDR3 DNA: TGTGCCAGCAGCTTAGCGACTAGCGGGAGACATGAGCAGTTCTTC. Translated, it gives CASSLATSGRHEQFF.

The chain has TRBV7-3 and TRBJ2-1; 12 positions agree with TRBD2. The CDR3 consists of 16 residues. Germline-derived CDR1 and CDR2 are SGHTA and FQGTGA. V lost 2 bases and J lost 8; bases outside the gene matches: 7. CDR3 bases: TGTGCCAGCAGCTTACAGGCGACTAGCGGGAGTGATGAGCAGTTCTTC. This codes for CASSLQATSGSDEQFF.

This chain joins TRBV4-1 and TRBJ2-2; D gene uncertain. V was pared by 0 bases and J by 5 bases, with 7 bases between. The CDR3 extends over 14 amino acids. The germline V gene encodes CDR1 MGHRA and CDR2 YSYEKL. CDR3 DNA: TGCGCCAGCAGCCAAGATATCAGGACCGGGGAGCTGTTTTTT. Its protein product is CASSQDIRTGELFF.

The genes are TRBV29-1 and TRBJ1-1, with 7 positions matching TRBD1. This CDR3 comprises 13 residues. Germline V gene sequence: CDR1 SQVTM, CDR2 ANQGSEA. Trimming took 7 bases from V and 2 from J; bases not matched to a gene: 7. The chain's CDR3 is CSALGQINTEAFF. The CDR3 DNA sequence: TGCAGCGCCCTGGGACAGATAAACACTGAAGCTTTCTTT. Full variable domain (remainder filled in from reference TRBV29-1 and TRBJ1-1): SAVISQKPSRDICQRGTSLTIQCQVDSQVTMMFWYRQQPGQSLTLIATANQGSEATYESGFVIDKFPISRPNLTFSTLTVSNMSPEDSSIYLCSALGQINTEAFFGQGTRLTVV.

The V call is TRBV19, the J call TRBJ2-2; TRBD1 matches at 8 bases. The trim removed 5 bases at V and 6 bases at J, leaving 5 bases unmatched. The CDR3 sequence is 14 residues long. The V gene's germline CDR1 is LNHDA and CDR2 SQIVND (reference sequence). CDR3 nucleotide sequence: TGTGCCAGTAGTGGACAGGGTGTCGCCGGGGAGCTGTTTTTT. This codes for CASSGQGVAGELFF.

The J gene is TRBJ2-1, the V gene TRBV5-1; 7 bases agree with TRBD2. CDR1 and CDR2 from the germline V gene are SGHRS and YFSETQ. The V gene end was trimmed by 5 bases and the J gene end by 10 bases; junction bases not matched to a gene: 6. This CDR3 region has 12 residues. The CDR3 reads CASRLGREEQFF. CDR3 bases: TGCGCCAGCAGGCTGGGGCGGGAGGAGCAGTTCTTC.

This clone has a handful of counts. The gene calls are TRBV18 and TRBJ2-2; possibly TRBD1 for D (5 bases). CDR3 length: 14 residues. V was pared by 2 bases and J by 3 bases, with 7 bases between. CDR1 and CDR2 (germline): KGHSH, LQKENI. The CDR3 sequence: CASSPIGDTGELFF. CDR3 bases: TGTGCCAGCTCACCAATAGGGGACACCGGGGAGCTGTTTTTT.

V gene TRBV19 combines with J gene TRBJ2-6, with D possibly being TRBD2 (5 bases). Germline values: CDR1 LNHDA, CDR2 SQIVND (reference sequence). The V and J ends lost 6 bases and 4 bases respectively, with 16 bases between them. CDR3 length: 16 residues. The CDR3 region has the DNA TGTGCCAGTAGGACGGACTTTGGGTCGGGGGCCAACGTCCTGACTTTC. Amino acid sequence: CASRTDFGSGANVLTF.

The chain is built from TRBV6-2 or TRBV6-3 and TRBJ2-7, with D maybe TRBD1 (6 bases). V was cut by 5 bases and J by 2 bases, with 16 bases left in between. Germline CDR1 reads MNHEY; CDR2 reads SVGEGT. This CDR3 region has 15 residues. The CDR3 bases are TGTGCCAGCAGTCCCCGGGACACCCATCCCTACGAGCAGTACTTC. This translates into CASSPRDTHPYEQYF.

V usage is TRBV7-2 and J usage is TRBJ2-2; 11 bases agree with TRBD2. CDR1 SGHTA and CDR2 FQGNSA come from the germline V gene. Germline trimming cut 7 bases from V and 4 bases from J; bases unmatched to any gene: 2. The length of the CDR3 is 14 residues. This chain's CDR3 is CASNLAGGTGELFF. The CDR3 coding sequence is TGTGCCAGCAACCTAGCGGGAGGCACCGGGGAGCTGTTTTTT.

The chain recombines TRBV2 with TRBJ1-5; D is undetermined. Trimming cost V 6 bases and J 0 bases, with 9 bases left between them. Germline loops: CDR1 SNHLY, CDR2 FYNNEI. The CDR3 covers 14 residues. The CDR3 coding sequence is TGTGCCAGCAGCGAACACTATAGCAATCAGCCCCAGCATTTT. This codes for CASSEHYSNQPQHF.

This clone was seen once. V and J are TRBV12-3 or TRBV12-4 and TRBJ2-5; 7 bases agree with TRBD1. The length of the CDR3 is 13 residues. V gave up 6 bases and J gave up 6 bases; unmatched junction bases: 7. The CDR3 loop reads CASSLDRVKTQYF. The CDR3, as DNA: TGTGCCAGCAGCCTTGACAGGGTCAAGACCCAGTACTTC.

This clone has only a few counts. CDR3 region: CAISVLSSNEQYF. In nucleotides, the CDR3 is TGTGCCATCAGTGTTTTGTCTAGCAACGAGCAGTACTTC. This chain connects TRBV10-3 to TRBJ2-7; tentatively, D is TRBD2 (5 bases). This CDR3 has 13 amino acids. Trimming removed 4 bases at V and 5 bases at J, with 12 bases between. From germline, CDR1 is ENHRY and CDR2 SYGVKD.